This T cell receptor (beta chain) is from a study of T cells in Graves' hyperthyroidism and ophthalmopathy. This clonotype came up many times. One end of the junction does not line up with germline, which may come from a read error. Regions amplified from RNA transcripts were the TCR beta CDR3 regions. First-round RT-PCR targeting the TCR CDR3 was performed with the HTBI primer set. TCRdb re-derived calls from the multiplex PCR reads in MiXCR, one entry per CDR3 protein. The sample has more than 500,000 distinct CDR3 sequences; about 14% are singletons. The CDR3 spans 15 residues. This TCR derives from a woman between 40 and 50 years old with Graves' ophthalmopathy. The chain is built from TRBV12-3 or TRBV12-4 and TRBJ1-6; 7 bases are a match to TRBD1. Specimen: blood. CDR3 amino acids: CASNLTGQPNSPLHF. The CDR3 DNA reads TGTGCCAGCAATTTAACGGGACAGCCTAATTCACCCCTCCACTTT.